This T cell receptor (beta chain) is drawn from a study of CD8 T cell repertoires and HIV-1 epitope variants (dated by TCRdb to 2019 to 2021). A note on the overall study: T cells were stimulated in separate culture wells with each of twenty-five peptides representing autologous and known Gag and Nef epitope variants. An aliquot of 1M T cells was saved as an uncultured baseline condition, separate from the 75 to 95 T cell cultures. The control conditions were a CMV, EBV and flu peptide pool, the Ebola AY9 epitope as a negative control, and a well with no peptide. Using the EasySep Human T Cell Enrichment Kit, T cells were enriched and then co-cultured with an equal number of autologous T cell-negative cells acting as antigen-presenting cells. A total of over 65 T cell cultures were run, with each culture condition done in triplicate except for one peptide, which was done in duplicate. Tested epitopes included three Gag epitope families and Nef HW9 and YT9. Cultures were maintained for approximately 9 days in IMDM with gentamicin, and half-media changes adding IL-2, IL-7 and IL-15 were performed on days 3 and 7. Here is what the overall study found, with its caveats: Of the nine antigen-specific TCR beta clonotypes identified, six appeared cross-reactive for autologous or known escape epitope variants. Only TCR beta chains were identified by the assay, and proliferation to antigen, not T cell function or cytokine profile, was indicated. The Nef KF9 family was recognized by five clonotypes and the HW9 family by one, and no responses to the TAALDMSHF plasma variant were observed.

The EasySep Human CD8+ T Cell Enrichment Kit was used on day 10 to isolate CD8+ T cells from every culture. This clone was counted a single time. There is no known antigen for this receptor. No much larger clonotype is one base removed from it; base qualities were not supplied. Sequencing of TCR beta CDR3 regions was done on the immunoSEQ platform at survey depth. The QIAamp DNA micro kit was used to extract genomic DNA from every cultured and uncultured CD8+ T cell population. Turning to the authors' computational methods: Samples with fewer than 5,000 productive reads were excluded, resulting in the removal of about 6% of the roughly 75 HIV peptide-stimulated cultures. Sequences were trimmed to CDR3 by a MANAFEST web app, and nonproductive sequences, CDR3s under 5 amino acids, and sequences not starting with C or ending with F/W were removed. Clonotypes were classified as antigen-specific only if expansion was observed in at least 2 of 3 replicates versus the no-peptide control at FDR 0.01, only within one epitope family. A frequency at least fivefold higher than in wells stimulated with peptides from other epitope families was additionally required for specific clonotypes. This immuneACCESS table, as held by TCRdb, lists in-frame sequences with V and J called but not all clones. Of the missing ones, under half trace to an unresolved V gene in checked studies; the others have no known cause. Clone size and V and J calls were adopted from that table, with D and trimming inferred from the DNA. The sample data list about 5,900 clones, and 60% to 80% of these were observed just once. About 45% of the sample goes to the ten largest clones.

The CDR1 and CDR2 encoded by the germline V gene are SGHDT and YYEEEE. The CDR3 goes from the cysteine to the phenylalanine over 14 residues. Solely the CDR3 DNA is kept, with 42 bases framed from the first base. The trim is 0 bases for V and 5 bases for J, with a gap of 11 bases between the germline ends. The chain is made from TRBV5-6 and TRBJ2-5; the D gene may be TRBD1 or TRBD2, since each aligns over 5 bases. The receptor was isolated from a male donor with HIV. Sequenced sample: cultured CD8+ T cells derived from PBMCs. The CDR3 corresponds to CASSLGGTGETQYF. The bases are TGTGCCAGCAGCTTGGGGGGGACGGGGGAGACCCAGTACTTC.